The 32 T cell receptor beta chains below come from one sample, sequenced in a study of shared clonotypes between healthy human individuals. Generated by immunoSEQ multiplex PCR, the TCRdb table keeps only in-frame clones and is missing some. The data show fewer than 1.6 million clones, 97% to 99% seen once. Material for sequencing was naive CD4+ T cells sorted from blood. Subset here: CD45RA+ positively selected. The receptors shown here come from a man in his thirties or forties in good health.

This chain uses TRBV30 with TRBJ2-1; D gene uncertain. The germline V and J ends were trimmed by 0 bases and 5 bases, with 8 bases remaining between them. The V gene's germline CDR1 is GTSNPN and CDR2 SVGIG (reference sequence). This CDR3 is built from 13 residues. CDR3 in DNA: TGTGCCTGGAGTGTAACCATTCACAATGAGCAGTTCTTC. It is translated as CAWSVTIHNEQFF.

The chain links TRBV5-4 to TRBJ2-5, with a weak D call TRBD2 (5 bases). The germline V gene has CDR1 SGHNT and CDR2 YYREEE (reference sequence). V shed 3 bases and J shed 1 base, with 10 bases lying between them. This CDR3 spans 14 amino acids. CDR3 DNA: TGTGCCAGCAGCTCCCAAGGAGGCCAAGAGACCCAGTACTTC. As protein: CASSSQGGQETQYF.

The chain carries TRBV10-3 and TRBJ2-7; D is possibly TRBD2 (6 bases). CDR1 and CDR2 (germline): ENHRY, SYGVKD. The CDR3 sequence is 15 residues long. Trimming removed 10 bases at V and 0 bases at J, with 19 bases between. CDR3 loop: CANANGAGSSYEQYF. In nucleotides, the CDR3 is TGTGCCAACGCAAATGGAGCGGGCAGCTCCTACGAGCAGTACTTC.

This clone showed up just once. This chain's CDR3 is CASSLAEMPQHF. The CDR3 bases are TGTGCCAGCAGCTTAGCGGAAATGCCTCAGCATTTT. The chain couples TRBV7-8 to TRBJ1-5; D gene unclear. The CDR3 extends over 12 amino acids. Trimming took off 0 bases at V and 13 bases at J, with 10 bases between the two ends. Germline loops: CDR1 SGHVS, CDR2 FQNEAQ.

As DNA, the CDR3 is TGTGCCAGCAGCTTCGTAGCGGGAGCGACCTACGAGCAGTACTTC. Residues: CASSFVAGATYEQYF. V usage is TRBV5-4 and J usage is TRBJ2-7; 9 bases are a match to TRBD2. Germline trimming cut 2 bases from V and 2 bases from J; bases unmatched to any gene: 5. From germline, CDR1 is SGHNT and CDR2 YYREEE (reference sequence). This CDR3 contains 15 residues. The full variable domain, its missing parts supplied by reference TRBV5-4 and TRBJ2-7, is ETGVTQSPTHLIKTRGQQVTLRCSSQSGHNTVSWYQQALGQGPQFIFQYYREEENGRGNFPPRFSGLQFPNYSSELNVNALELDDSALYLCASSFVAGATYEQYFGPGTRLTVT.

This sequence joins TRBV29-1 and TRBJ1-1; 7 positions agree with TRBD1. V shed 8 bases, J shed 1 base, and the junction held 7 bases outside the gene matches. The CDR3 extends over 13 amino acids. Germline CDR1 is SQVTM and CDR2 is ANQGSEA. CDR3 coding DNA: TGCAGCACGTGGGACAGAGCGAACACTGAAGCTTTCTTT. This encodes CSTWDRANTEAFF.

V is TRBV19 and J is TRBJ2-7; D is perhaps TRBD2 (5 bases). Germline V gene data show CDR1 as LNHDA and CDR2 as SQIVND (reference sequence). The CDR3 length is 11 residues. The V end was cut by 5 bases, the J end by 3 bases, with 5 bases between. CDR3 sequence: CASSEGYEQYF. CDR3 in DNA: TGTGCCAGTAGTGAGGGCTACGAGCAGTACTTC.

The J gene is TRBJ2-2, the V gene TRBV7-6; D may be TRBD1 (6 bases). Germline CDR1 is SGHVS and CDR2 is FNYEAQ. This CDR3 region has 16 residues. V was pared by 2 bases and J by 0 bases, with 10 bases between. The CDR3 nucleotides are TGTGCCAGCAGCTTATATGGGGACACGAACACCGGGGAGCTGTTTTTT. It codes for CASSLYGDTNTGELFF.

The CDR3 protein is CASSSGTGIRNQPQHF. CDR3 nucleotides: TGTGCCAGCAGTTCCGGGACAGGGATACGCAATCAGCCCCAGCATTTT. V usage is TRBV28 and J usage is TRBJ1-5; the match to TRBD1 covers 9 bases. Per germline, CDR1 MDHEN and CDR2 SYDVKM. J gave up 2 bases and V 4 bases, and 6 bases lay outside the gene matches. The CDR3 is 16 residues long.

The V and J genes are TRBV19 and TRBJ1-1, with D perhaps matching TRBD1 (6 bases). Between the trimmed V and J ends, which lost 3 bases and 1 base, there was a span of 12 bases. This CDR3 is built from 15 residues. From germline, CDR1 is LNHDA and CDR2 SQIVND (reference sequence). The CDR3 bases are TGTGCCAGTAGTATTCCTTGGGGGGCGAACACTGAAGCTTTCTTT. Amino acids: CASSIPWGANTEAFF.

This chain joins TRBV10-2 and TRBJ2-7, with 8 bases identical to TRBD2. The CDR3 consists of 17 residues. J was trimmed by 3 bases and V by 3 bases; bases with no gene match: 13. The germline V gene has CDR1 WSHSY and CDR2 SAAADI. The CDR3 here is CASSESSVGLAGYEQYF. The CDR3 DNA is TGCGCCAGCAGTGAATCGTCGGTAGGGCTAGCGGGCTACGAGCAGTACTTC.

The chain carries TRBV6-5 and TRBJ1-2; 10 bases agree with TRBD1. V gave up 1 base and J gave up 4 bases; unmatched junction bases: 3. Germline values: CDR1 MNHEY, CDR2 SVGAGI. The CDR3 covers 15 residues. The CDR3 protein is CASSYWDRGGYGYTF. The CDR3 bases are TGTGCCAGCAGTTACTGGGACAGGGGAGGCTATGGCTACACCTTC.

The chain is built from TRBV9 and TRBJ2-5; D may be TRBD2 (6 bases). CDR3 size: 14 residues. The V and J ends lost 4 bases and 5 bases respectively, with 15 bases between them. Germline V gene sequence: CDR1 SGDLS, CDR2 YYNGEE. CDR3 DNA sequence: TGTGCCAGCAGCCAAATGGGGGGAGCGGAGACCCAGTACTTC. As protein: CASSQMGGAETQYF.

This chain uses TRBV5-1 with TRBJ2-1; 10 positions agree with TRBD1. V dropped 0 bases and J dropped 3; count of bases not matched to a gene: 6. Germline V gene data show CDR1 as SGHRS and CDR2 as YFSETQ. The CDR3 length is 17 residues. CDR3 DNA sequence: TGCGCCAGCAGCTTGGAAAGGGGGACAGGGGTCTACAATGAGCAGTTCTTC. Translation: CASSLERGTGVYNEQFF.

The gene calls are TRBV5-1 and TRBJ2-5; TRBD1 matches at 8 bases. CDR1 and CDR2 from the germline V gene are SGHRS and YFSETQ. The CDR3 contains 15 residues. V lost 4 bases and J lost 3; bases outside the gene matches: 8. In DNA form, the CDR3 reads TGCGCCAGCAGCGAGACCGGGACAGGCGAAGAGACCCAGTACTTC. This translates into CASSETGTGEETQYF.

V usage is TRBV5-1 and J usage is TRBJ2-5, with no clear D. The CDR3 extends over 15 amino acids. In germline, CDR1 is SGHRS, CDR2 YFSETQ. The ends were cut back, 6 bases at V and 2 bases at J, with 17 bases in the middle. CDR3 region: CASTQTTMGQETQYF. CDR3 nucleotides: TGCGCCAGCACACAGACAACGATGGGTCAAGAGACCCAGTACTTC.

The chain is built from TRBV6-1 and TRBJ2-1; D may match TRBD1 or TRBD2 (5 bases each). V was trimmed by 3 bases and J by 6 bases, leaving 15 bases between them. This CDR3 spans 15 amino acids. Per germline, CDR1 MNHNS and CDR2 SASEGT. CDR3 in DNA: TGTGCCAGCAGTGAGCGGGCAGGGTGGCCCAATGAGCAGTTCTTC. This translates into CASSERAGWPNEQFF.

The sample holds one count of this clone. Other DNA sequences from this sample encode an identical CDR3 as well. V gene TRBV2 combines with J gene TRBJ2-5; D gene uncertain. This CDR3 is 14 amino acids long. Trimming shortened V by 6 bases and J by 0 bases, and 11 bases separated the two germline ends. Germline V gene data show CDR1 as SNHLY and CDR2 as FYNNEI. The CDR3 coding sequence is TGTGCCAGCAGGACCGGTGTGTACCAAGAGACCCAGTACTTC. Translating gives CASRTGVYQETQYF.

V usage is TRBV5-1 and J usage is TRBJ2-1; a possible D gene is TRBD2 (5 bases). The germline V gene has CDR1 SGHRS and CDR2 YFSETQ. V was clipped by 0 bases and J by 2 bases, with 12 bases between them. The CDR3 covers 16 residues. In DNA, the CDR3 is TGCGCCAGCAGCTTGGAGCTAGCCTCCCCCTACAATGAGCAGTTCTTC. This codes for CASSLELASPYNEQFF. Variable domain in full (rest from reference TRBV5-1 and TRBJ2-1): KAGVTQTPRYLIKTRGQQVTLSCSPISGHRSVSWYQQTPGQGLQFLFEYFSETQRNKGNFPGRFSGRQFSNSRSEMNVSTLELGDSALYLCASSLELASPYNEQFFGPGTRLTVL.

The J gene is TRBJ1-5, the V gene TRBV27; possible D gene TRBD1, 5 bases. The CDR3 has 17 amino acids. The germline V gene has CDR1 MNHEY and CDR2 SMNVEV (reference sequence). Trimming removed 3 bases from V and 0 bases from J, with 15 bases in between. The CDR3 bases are TGTGCCAGCAGTTTCAGGGCCCCGGACTATAGCAATCAGCCCCAGCATTTT. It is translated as CASSFRAPDYSNQPQHF.

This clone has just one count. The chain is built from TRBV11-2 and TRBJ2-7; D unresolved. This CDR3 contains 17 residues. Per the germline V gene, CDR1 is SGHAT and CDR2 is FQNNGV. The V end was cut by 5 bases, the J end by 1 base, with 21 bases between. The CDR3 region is CASSASAGQVDSYEQYF. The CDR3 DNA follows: TGTGCCAGCAGCGCCTCGGCCGGGCAGGTGGATTCCTACGAGCAGTACTTC.

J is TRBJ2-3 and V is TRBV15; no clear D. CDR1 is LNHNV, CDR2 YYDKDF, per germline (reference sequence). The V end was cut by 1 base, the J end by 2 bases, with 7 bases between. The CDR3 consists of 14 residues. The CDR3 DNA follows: TGTGCCACCAGCAGAGCTATAAACACAGATACGCAGTATTTT. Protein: CATSRAINTDTQYF.

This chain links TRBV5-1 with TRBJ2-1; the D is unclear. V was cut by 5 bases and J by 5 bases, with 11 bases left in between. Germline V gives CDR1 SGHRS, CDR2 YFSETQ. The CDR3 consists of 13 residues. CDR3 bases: TGCGCCAGCAGGCTGAGACAAAACAATGAGCAGTTCTTC. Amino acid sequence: CASRLRQNNEQFF.

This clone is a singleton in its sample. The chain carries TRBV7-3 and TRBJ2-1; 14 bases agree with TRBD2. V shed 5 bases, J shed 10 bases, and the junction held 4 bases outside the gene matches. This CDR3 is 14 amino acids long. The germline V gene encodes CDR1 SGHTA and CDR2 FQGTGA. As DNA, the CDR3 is TGTGCCAGCAGCCCAGGGACTAGCGGGAGCGAGCAGTTCTTC. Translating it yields CASSPGTSGSEQFF. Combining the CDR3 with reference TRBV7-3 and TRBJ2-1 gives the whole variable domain GAGVSQTPSNKVTEKGKYVELRCDPISGHTALYWYRQSLGQGPEFLIYFQGTGAADDSGLPNDRFFAVRPEGSVSTLKIQRTERGDSAVYLCASSPGTSGSEQFFGPGTRLTVL.

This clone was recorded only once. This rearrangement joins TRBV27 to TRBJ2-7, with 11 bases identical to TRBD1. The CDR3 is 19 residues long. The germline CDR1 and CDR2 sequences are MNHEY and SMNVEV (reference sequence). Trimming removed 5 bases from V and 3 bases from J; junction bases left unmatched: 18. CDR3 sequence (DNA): TGTGCCAGCAGTACCACACCCGGGACAGGGGGATCAGGGGGCTACGAGCAGTACTTC. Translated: CASSTTPGTGGSGGYEQYF.

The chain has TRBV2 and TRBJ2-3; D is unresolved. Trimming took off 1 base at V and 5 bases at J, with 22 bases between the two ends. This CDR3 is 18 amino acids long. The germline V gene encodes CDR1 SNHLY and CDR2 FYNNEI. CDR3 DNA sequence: TGTGCCAGCAGTGAAGACAGCCCGTCCCAGCGCGGTGGAGATACGCAGTATTTT. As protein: CASSEDSPSQRGGDTQYF.

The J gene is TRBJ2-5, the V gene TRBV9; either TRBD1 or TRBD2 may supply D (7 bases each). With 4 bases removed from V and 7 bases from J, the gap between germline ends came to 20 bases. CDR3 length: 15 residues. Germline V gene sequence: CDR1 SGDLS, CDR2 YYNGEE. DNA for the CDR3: TGTGCCAGCAGCCCGCAGGGGGGGGGCTCGGTGACCCAGTACTTC. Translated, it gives CASSPQGGGSVTQYF.

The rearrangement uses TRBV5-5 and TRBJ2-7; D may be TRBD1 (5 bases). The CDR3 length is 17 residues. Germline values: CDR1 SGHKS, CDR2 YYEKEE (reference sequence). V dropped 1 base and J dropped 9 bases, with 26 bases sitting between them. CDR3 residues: CASSLWGHGLSDSSQYF. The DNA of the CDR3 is TGTGCCAGCAGCTTGTGGGGCCATGGCCTATCTGACTCATCGCAGTACTTC.

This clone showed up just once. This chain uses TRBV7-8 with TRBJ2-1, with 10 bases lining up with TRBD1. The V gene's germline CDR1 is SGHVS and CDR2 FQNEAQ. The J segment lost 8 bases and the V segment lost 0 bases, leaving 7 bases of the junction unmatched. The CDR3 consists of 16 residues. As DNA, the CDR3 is TGTGCCAGCAGCTTAGCGGGGACAGGGGCGGCGGATGAGCAGTTCTTC. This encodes CASSLAGTGAADEQFF.

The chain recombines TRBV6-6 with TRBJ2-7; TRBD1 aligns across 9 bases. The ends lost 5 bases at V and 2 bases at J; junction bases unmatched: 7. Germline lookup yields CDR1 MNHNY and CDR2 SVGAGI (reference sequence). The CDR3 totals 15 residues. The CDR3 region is CASSDLDRGPYEQYF. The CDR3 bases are TGTGCCAGCAGTGACCTGGACAGGGGTCCCTACGAGCAGTACTTC.

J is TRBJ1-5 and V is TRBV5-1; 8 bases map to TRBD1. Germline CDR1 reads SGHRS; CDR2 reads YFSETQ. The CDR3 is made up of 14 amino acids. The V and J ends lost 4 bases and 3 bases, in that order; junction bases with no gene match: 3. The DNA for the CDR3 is TGCGCCAGCAGCGGGACAGGCATCAATCAGCCCCAGCATTTT. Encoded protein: CASSGTGINQPQHF.

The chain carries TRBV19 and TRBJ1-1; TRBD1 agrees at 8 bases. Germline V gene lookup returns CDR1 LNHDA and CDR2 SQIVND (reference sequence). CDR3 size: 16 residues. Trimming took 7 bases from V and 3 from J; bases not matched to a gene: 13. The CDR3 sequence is CASTLLYEDRDTEAFF. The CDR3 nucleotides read TGTGCCAGTACCCTACTTTACGAGGACAGGGACACTGAAGCTTTCTTT.